This TCR beta chain originates from a study of T cells in Graves' hyperthyroidism and ophthalmopathy. Many counts were recorded for this clonotype. For the diagnoses, clinical symptoms, serum thyroxine and TRAb, thyroid ultrasound and orbital computed tomography were used. Per the germline V gene, CDR1 is SGHTA and CDR2 is FQGNSA. The CDR3 runs to 13 residues. V lost 5 bases and J 3 bases, leaving 11 bases between the germline ends. TCR beta CDR3 regions were amplified from RNA. A set of HTBI primers served as the primers for a first-round RT-PCR of the TCR CDR3. TCRdb ran MiXCR on the multiplex PCR reads and lists one entry per CDR3 protein. The data hold fewer than 350,000 distinct CDR3 sequences, with around a sixth observed a single time.

The source is a woman between 40 and 50 years old with Graves' ophthalmopathy. Sequenced material: blood. V usage is TRBV7-2 and J usage is TRBJ2-7; the D is unclear. In DNA form, the CDR3 reads TGTGCCAGCAGCACATATGAATACTACGAGCAGTACTTC. Protein sequence: CASSTYEYYEQYF. The full variable domain, with the rest looked up from reference TRBV7-2 and TRBJ2-7, is GAGVSQSPSNKVTEKGKDVELRCDPISGHTALYWYRQSLGQGLEFLIYFQGNSAPDKSGLPSDRFSAERTGGSVSTLTIQRTQQEDSAVYLCASSTYEYYEQYFGPGTRLTVT.